What follows describes a single T cell receptor beta chain. CDR3 length equals 15 residues. The germline CDR1 and CDR2 sequences are SGHTA and FQGNSA. The V and J ends lost 5 bases and 1 base, in that order; junction bases with no gene match: 3. This specimen comes from a study of blood T cell repertoires in COVID-19. In the study overall: PBMCs, B-cell-depleted T cells, or T cells were the source of the cDNA or gDNA that made up the material.

Method: immunoSEQ multiplex PCR; TCRdb's copy keeps in-frame clones and lacks some. The sample holds 150,000 to 200,000 clones, approximately 83% seen once. The chain combines TRBV7-2 with TRBJ2-2; 8 bases match TRBD2. The TCR sequence derives from a man aged 60 to 75 with acute or convalescent COVID-19. What was sequenced was peripheral blood. The DNA for the CDR3 is TGTGCCAGCAGCGAAAGCGGGAGGAACACCGGGGAGCTGTTTTTT. It encodes CASSESGRNTGELFF.